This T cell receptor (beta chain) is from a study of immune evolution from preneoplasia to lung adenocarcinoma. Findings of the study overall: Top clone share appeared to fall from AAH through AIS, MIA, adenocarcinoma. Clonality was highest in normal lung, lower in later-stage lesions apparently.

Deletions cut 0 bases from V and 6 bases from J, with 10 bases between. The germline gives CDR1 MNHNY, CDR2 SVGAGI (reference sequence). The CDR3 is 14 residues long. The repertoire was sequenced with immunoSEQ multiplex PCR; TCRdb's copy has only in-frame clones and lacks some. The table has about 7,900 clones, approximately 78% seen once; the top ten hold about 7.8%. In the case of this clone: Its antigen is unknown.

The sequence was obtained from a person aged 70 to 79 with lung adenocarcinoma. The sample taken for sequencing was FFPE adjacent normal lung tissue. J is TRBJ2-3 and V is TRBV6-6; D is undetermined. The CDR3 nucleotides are TGTGCCAGCAGTTACTCGTCCCCGCGGGATACGCAGTATTTT. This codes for CASSYSSPRDTQYF.